Listed below are T cell receptor beta chains from one sample, sequenced in a study of blood T cell repertoires in COVID-19. TCRdb's table, derived via immunoSEQ multiplex PCR, lists solely in-frame clones and lacks some. This sample has approximately 50,000 clones, with about 90% found just once. The sequenced sample was peripheral blood. Receptors originate from a man between 45 and 60 years old with active COVID-19. The CDR3 runs from the conserved cysteine through the conserved F or W. Fields, in order: V gene, J gene, CDR3 length, clone size, D gene, CDR3 protein, CDR3 DNA. The D gene is left open where the match is weak. Some rows have no size entry. The others give once, few or many, or a class for an expanded clone.

v_call: TRBV10-2
j_call: TRBJ2-1
cdr3_length: 16
clone_size: .
d_call: TRBD2
cdr3_aa: CASSLPRTSGGVEQFF
cdr3_nt: TGCGCCAGCAGCCTGCCGAGGACTAGCGGGGGGGTTGAGCAGTTCTTC

v_call: TRBV7-9
j_call: TRBJ1-6
cdr3_length: 15
clone_size: .
d_call: .
cdr3_aa: CASRLGASPNSPLHF
cdr3_nt: TGTGCCTCGCGCCTGGGGGCATCCCCTAATTCACCCCTCCACTTT

v_call: TRBV7-2
j_call: TRBJ2-7
cdr3_length: 11
clone_size: .
d_call: .
cdr3_aa: CASRLIGEQYF
cdr3_nt: TGTGCCAGCAGACTTATTGGCGAGCAGTACTTC

v_call: TRBV6-2/TRBV6-3
j_call: TRBJ2-5
cdr3_length: 15
clone_size: .
d_call: TRBD1
cdr3_aa: CASSYFRGTGWVQYF
cdr3_nt: TGTGCCAGCAGTTACTTCCGGGGGACAGGGTGGGTCCAGTACTTC

v_call: TRBV7-2
j_call: TRBJ1-3
cdr3_length: 15
clone_size: .
d_call: TRBD1
cdr3_aa: CASSLTGGNGNTIYF
cdr3_nt: TGTGCCAGCAGCCTTACAGGGGGCAATGGAAACACCATATATTTT

v_call: TRBV6-5
j_call: TRBJ1-2
cdr3_length: 14
clone_size: .
d_call: TRBD1
cdr3_aa: CASSYGDRGYGYTF
cdr3_nt: TGTGCCAGCAGTTACGGGGACAGGGGGTATGGCTACACCTTC

v_call: TRBV24-1
j_call: TRBJ2-3
cdr3_length: 17
clone_size: .
d_call: TRBD2
cdr3_aa: CATSDRPSGGATDTQYF
cdr3_nt: TGTGCCACCAGTGACCGCCCTAGCGGGGGGGCGACAGATACGCAGTATTTT

v_call: TRBV6-1
j_call: TRBJ2-7
cdr3_length: 14
clone_size: .
d_call: .
cdr3_aa: CASSEPSQGYEQYF
cdr3_nt: TGTGCCAGCAGTGAACCGAGTCAGGGCTACGAGCAGTACTTC

v_call: TRBV27
j_call: TRBJ2-7
cdr3_length: 14
clone_size: .
d_call: .
cdr3_aa: CASRVRGVKDEQYF
cdr3_nt: TGTGCCAGCAGAGTCAGGGGTGTGAAGGACGAGCAGTACTTC

v_call: TRBV19
j_call: TRBJ2-1
cdr3_length: 16
clone_size: .
d_call: .
cdr3_aa: CASTGLAAGAYNEQFF
cdr3_nt: TGTGCCAGTACTGGCCTCGCAGCGGGTGCCTACAATGAGCAGTTCTTC

v_call: TRBV6-6
j_call: TRBJ2-7
cdr3_length: 14
clone_size: .
d_call: .
cdr3_aa: CASSLGGSDYEQYF
cdr3_nt: TGTGCCAGCAGTTTGGGGGGATCTGACTACGAGCAGTACTTC

v_call: TRBV5-1
j_call: TRBJ2-1
cdr3_length: 19
clone_size: .
d_call: TRBD2
cdr3_aa: CASSPEGLAGVMRTSEQFF
cdr3_nt: TGCGCCAGCAGCCCGGAGGGACTAGCGGGAGTTATGAGGACAAGTGAGCAGTTCTTC

v_call: TRBV28
j_call: TRBJ1-2
cdr3_length: 15
clone_size: .
d_call: .
cdr3_aa: CASSTLRQINYGYTF
cdr3_nt: TGTGCCAGCAGCACACTCAGGCAAATTAACTATGGCTACACCTTC

v_call: TRBV7-9
j_call: TRBJ2-4
cdr3_length: 17
clone_size: .
d_call: TRBD2
cdr3_aa: CASSARLAGAAKNIQYF
cdr3_nt: TGTGCCAGCAGCGCCCGACTAGCGGGGGCAGCCAAAAACATTCAGTACTTC

v_call: TRBV12-3/TRBV12-4
j_call: TRBJ2-7
cdr3_length: 13
clone_size: .
d_call: TRBD1
cdr3_aa: CASSPDRDYEQYF
cdr3_nt: TGTGCCAGCAGTCCTGACAGGGACTACGAGCAGTACTTC

v_call: TRBV3-1/TRBV3-2
j_call: TRBJ2-3
cdr3_length: 16
clone_size: .
d_call: .
cdr3_aa: CASSQGQASSTDTQYF
cdr3_nt: TGTGCCAGCAGCCAAGGCCAGGCCTCTAGCACAGATACGCAGTATTTT

v_call: TRBV10-3
j_call: TRBJ1-1
cdr3_length: 14
clone_size: .
d_call: TRBD1
cdr3_aa: CAISGDRGVSEAFF
cdr3_nt: TGTGCCATCAGTGGAGACAGGGGGGTTTCTGAAGCTTTCTTT

v_call: TRBV9
j_call: TRBJ1-2
cdr3_length: 14
clone_size: .
d_call: TRBD1
cdr3_aa: CASSEQGADYGYTF
cdr3_nt: TGTGCCAGCAGTGAACAGGGGGCAGACTATGGCTACACCTTC

v_call: TRBV7-9
j_call: TRBJ2-1
cdr3_length: 14
clone_size: .
d_call: TRBD2
cdr3_aa: CASSISGSTNEQFF
cdr3_nt: TGTGCCAGCAGCATTAGCGGGAGCACCAATGAGCAGTTCTTC

v_call: TRBV30
j_call: TRBJ2-7
cdr3_length: 11
clone_size: .
d_call: .
cdr3_aa: CAWSVTEEQYF
cdr3_nt: TGTGCCTGGAGTGTAACCGAGGAGCAGTACTTC

v_call: TRBV3-1/TRBV3-2
j_call: TRBJ2-7
cdr3_length: 16
clone_size: .
d_call: TRBD2
cdr3_aa: CASSLRTSGLPYEQYF
cdr3_nt: TGTGCCAGCAGCCTACGGACTAGCGGCCTTCCCTACGAGCAGTACTTC

v_call: TRBV3-1/TRBV3-2
j_call: TRBJ1-2
cdr3_length: 14
clone_size: .
d_call: .
cdr3_aa: CASSQDHTGKGYTF
cdr3_nt: TGTGCCAGCAGCCAAGATCACACAGGGAAGGGCTACACCTTC

v_call: TRBV5-1
j_call: TRBJ1-2
cdr3_length: 15
clone_size: .
d_call: TRBD1
cdr3_aa: CASSSSTGGFLGYTF
cdr3_nt: TGCGCCAGCAGCTCGTCGACAGGGGGCTTTCTTGGCTACACCTTC

v_call: TRBV5-5
j_call: TRBJ2-1
cdr3_length: 15
clone_size: once
d_call: TRBD2
cdr3_aa: CASSLLAGTYNEQFF
cdr3_nt: TGTGCCAGCAGCCTACTAGCGGGCACCTACAATGAGCAGTTCTTC

v_call: TRBV7-8
j_call: TRBJ2-7
cdr3_length: 14
clone_size: .
d_call: .
cdr3_aa: CASSLGGRGSEQYF
cdr3_nt: TGTGCCAGCAGCTTAGGGGGTCGGGGGTCCGAGCAGTACTTC

v_call: TRBV19
j_call: TRBJ2-2
cdr3_length: 16
clone_size: .
d_call: TRBD1
cdr3_aa: CASSMTPTGVWGELFF
cdr3_nt: TGTGCCAGTAGTATGACACCGACAGGGGTTTGGGGGGAGCTGTTTTTT

v_call: TRBV3-1/TRBV3-2
j_call: TRBJ2-6
cdr3_length: 16
clone_size: .
d_call: .
cdr3_aa: CASSHKRSSGANVLTF
cdr3_nt: TGTGCCAGCAGCCATAAGAGGAGCTCTGGGGCCAACGTCCTGACTTTC

v_call: TRBV19
j_call: TRBJ2-3
cdr3_length: 17
clone_size: .
d_call: TRBD1
cdr3_aa: CASSIDSGTGVTDTQYF
cdr3_nt: TGTGCCAGTAGTATAGATTCCGGGACAGGGGTCACAGATACGCAGTATTTT

v_call: TRBV28
j_call: TRBJ2-7
cdr3_length: 14
clone_size: .
d_call: .
cdr3_aa: CATEGIPGRYEQYF
cdr3_nt: TGTGCCACCGAGGGAATCCCCGGTAGATACGAGCAGTACTTC